This entry concerns a single TCR beta chain. The antigen is not known. All donors were Caucasian adults living in Nashville, Tennessee. The entry originates in a study of shared clonotypes between healthy human individuals. Background on the study: Donors had three CD4 naive, three CD4 memory, two CD8 naive and one CD8 memory plate apiece.

The V gene lost 1 base and the J gene lost 7 bases, with 19 bases spanning the gap. This CDR3 is 16 amino acids long. Germline CDR1 MDHEN, CDR2 SYDVKM. Study observations and caveats: Despite large depth, rarefaction showed incomplete sorted-subset sequencing.

An assay was performed, and its level was deep. Measured with immunoSEQ multiplex PCR; TCRdb has only the in-frame clones, and not every one. Of approximately 2,300,000 clones listed, about nine tenths were seen once; the top ten hold 0.37%. Sequencing was done on a sample of naive CD4+ T cells from PBMCs. The subset was: CD45RA+ positively selected. The rearrangement links TRBV28 to TRBJ1-2, with D unclear. The sequence was obtained from a man in his late teens or twenties in good health. Some clones in this sample may be carry-over from other donors' samples. CDR3 nucleotides: TGTGCCAGCAGTTTATCAAGTCGCCGCCTAGGAGGTGGCTACACCTTC. Residues: CASSLSSRRLGGGYTF.